The rows below give T cell receptor beta chains drawn from one sample of a study of T-cell memory formation after mild COVID-19. Via MiXCR, TCRdb re-called the 5' RACE reads, giving one row per CDR3 protein. The table has fewer than 300,000 distinct CDR3 sequences, 16% seen once. Material: PBMCs or a T cell subset sorted from them (not recorded which). All receptors come from a man aged 18 to 35 who had mild COVID-19 (a few samples of this study predate the infection). Cell type and time point are not known. Both conserved end residues are part of each CDR3. The D gene is left open where the match is weak. Not all rows give a size; the values are once, few, many and, for expanded clones, a class.

j_gene | v_gene | d_gene | abundance | CDR3aa | CDR3nt
TRBJ2-3 | TRBV6-6 | TRBD2 | . | CASSVPSLAGGPSAQYF | TGTGCCAGCAGTGTACCATCTCTAGCGGGGGGGCCTTCCGCGCAGTATTTT
TRBJ2-5 | TRBV5-1 | . | . | CASSLAPRLAGPETQYF | TGCGCCAGCAGCTTGGCTCCCCGACTGGCGGGGCCAGAGACCCAGTACTTC
TRBJ1-4 | TRBV4-1 | . | few | CASSQTPGRLNEKLFF | TGCGCCAGCAGCCAAACACCCGGGCGCCTAAATGAAAAACTGTTTTTT
TRBJ2-5 | TRBV10-3 | . | . | CAISGGQETQYF | TGTGCCATCAGTGGGGGCCAAGAGACCCAGTACTTC
TRBJ2-3 | TRBV20-1 | . | . | CSASLSSTDTQYF | TGCAGTGCCAGCCTCTCGAGCACAGATACGCAGTATTTT
TRBJ2-2 | TRBV12-3/TRBV12-4 | TRBD1 | . | CASSPGTGFGGELFF | TGTGCCAGCAGCCCCGGGACAGGGTTTGGCGGGGAGCTGTTTTTT
TRBJ2-5 | TRBV12-3/TRBV12-4 | . | . | CASRLGQGETQYF | TGTGCCAGCAGATTAGGGCAGGGGGAGACCCAGTACTTC
TRBJ2-7 | TRBV12-3/TRBV12-4 | TRBD2 | many | CASSPPASGASSYEQYF | TGTGCCAGCAGCCCGCCGGCTAGCGGGGCTTCCTCCTACGAGCAGTACTTC
TRBJ1-6 | TRBV4-3 | TRBD1 | . | CASSQDGTGPNSPLHF | TGCGCCAGCAGCCAAGACGGGACAGGCCCAAATTCACCCCTCCACTTT
TRBJ2-7 | TRBV7-8 | . | few | CASSWNLEQYF | TGTGCCAGCAGCTGGAATTTAGAGCAGTACTTC
TRBJ2-3 | TRBV7-8 | TRBD1 | . | CASRPYISGWGTDTDTQYF | TGTGCCAGCAGACCCTATATTTCTGGTTGGGGGACAGACACAGATACGCAGTATTTT
TRBJ1-1 | TRBV20-1 | TRBD1 | . | CSAQPGTGNTEAFF | TGCAGTGCTCAACCCGGGACAGGGAACACTGAAGCTTTCTTT
TRBJ2-5 | TRBV20-1 | . | . | CSATGDQETQYF | TGCAGTGCGACGGGGGACCAAGAGACCCAGTACTTC
TRBJ1-1 | TRBV20-1 | . | . | CSGLGTEAFF | TGCAGTGGGCTGGGAACTGAAGCTTTCTTT
TRBJ2-3 | TRBV7-2 | TRBD2 | many | CASSLARERDTQYF | TGTGCCAGCAGCTTAGCGCGGGAGCGAGATACGCAGTATTTT
TRBJ2-7 | TRBV7-9 | . | . | CASRSTDADEQYF | TGTGCCAGCAGGTCGACTGATGCGGACGAGCAGTACTTC
TRBJ2-4 | TRBV10-3 | TRBD2 | few | CAISPSSGGAVGNIQYF | TGTGCCATCAGTCCTTCTAGCGGGGGGGCCGTCGGAAACATTCAGTACTTC
TRBJ2-5 | TRBV5-5 | . | . | CASSPPGRRETQYF | TGTGCCAGCAGCCCGCCGGGCAGAAGGGAGACCCAGTACTTC
TRBJ2-7 | TRBV29-1 | TRBD1 | . | CSVIDRGGTGGSYEQYF | TGCAGCGTTATTGATCGGGGCGGGACAGGGGGCTCCTACGAGCAGTACTTC
TRBJ2-2 | TRBV6-5 | TRBD2 | . | CASTRTSGLSGELFF | TGTGCCAGCACGCGGACTAGCGGTCTGTCGGGGGAGCTGTTTTTT
TRBJ1-2 | TRBV29-1 | TRBD1 | . | CKGQDVYGYTF | TGCAAAGGACAGGACGTCTATGGCTACACCTTC
TRBJ2-7 | TRBV10-3 | . | . | CAISAQGFSYEQYF | TGTGCCATCAGTGCACAGGGTTTTTCCTACGAGCAGTACTTC
TRBJ1-2 | TRBV29-1 | TRBD1 | few | CSVDPGTGFGYTF | TGCAGCGTTGACCCCGGGACAGGGTTTGGCTACACCTTC
TRBJ1-1 | TRBV7-6 | . | few | CASSPYGQSSEAFF | TGTGCCAGCAGCCCTTACGGACAGTCCTCTGAAGCTTTCTTT
TRBJ2-4 | TRBV4-2 | TRBD2 | few | CASSPRGEALVAKNIQYF | TGTGCCAGCAGCCCACGGGGGGAAGCGCTTGTAGCCAAAAACATTCAGTACTTC
TRBJ1-2 | TRBV7-9 | . | once | CASSLRPDYGYTF | TGTGCCAGCAGCTTAAGGCCAGACTATGGCTACACCTTC
TRBJ1-1 | TRBV29-1 | . | . | CSVPSPGTGNTEAFF | TGCAGCGTTCCGAGTCCCGGGACGGGGAACACTGAAGCTTTCTTT
TRBJ1-5 | TRBV20-1 | . | . | CSARGIENQPQHF | TGCAGTGCTAGAGGTATAGAGAATCAGCCCCAGCATTTT
TRBJ2-5 | TRBV28 | . | few | CASSTPRPVSGEETQYF | TGTGCCAGCAGTACCCCCCGCCCGGTCAGTGGGGAAGAGACCCAGTACTTC
TRBJ1-2 | TRBV23-1 | . | few | CASSGIRDSYGYTF | TGCGCCAGCAGTGGAATTAGGGACTCTTATGGCTACACCTTC
TRBJ2-3 | TRBV7-6 | TRBD2 | few | CASSLFSGGVGGAQYF | TGTGCCAGCAGCTTATTCTCCGGGGGGGTAGGAGGGGCGCAGTATTTT
TRBJ2-1 | TRBV7-9 | . | few | CASSPQGILYNEQFF | TGTGCCAGCAGCCCACAGGGAATCCTCTACAATGAGCAGTTCTTC
TRBJ2-6 | TRBV7-9 | . | few | CASSLGGLRGANVLTF | TGTGCCAGCAGCTTAGGCGGCCTACGGGGGGCCAACGTCCTGACTTTC
TRBJ2-5 | TRBV7-9 | . | few | CASSSVKERKTQYF | TGTGCCAGCAGCTCCGTGAAGGAGCGGAAGACCCAGTACTTC
TRBJ2-3 | TRBV12-3/TRBV12-4 | TRBD2 | . | CASSLRRLAESTDTQYF | TGTGCCAGCAGTCTAAGAAGACTAGCGGAGAGCACAGATACGCAGTATTTT
TRBJ2-5 | TRBV4-2 | . | . | CASSQEALAPQETQYF | TGTGCCAGCAGCCAAGAGGCACTCGCCCCGCAAGAGACCCAGTACTTC
TRBJ1-2 | TRBV12-3/TRBV12-4 | TRBD1 | few | CASGITGDGYTF | TGTGCCAGCGGGATTACAGGGGACGGCTACACCTTC
TRBJ1-2 | TRBV6-5 | TRBD1 | few | CASSLDRGSYGYTF | TGTGCCAGCAGTCTCGACAGGGGATCCTATGGCTACACCTTC
TRBJ1-2 | TRBV7-2 | TRBD1 | . | CASSLDRALGGYTF | TGTGCCAGCAGCCTGGACAGGGCTCTCGGGGGCTACACCTTC
TRBJ2-3 | TRBV10-3 | TRBD2 | many | CAIKLRPGGVAGAPDTQYF | TGTGCCATCAAGCTCCGCCCGGGAGGAGTAGCGGGGGCCCCGGATACGCAGTATTTT
TRBJ2-3 | TRBV7-6 | . | . | CASSPLAELTDTQYF | TGTGCCAGCAGCCCACTGGCAGAGCTCACAGATACGCAGTATTTT
TRBJ2-1 | TRBV12-3/TRBV12-4 | . | . | CASSPLGVVGYEQFF | TGTGCCAGCAGCCCGCTCGGGGTAGTCGGTTATGAGCAGTTCTTC
TRBJ2-1 | TRBV7-9 | . | . | CASSLSSAGGNEQFF | TGTGCCAGCAGCTTAAGCTCGGCCGGCGGGAATGAGCAGTTCTTC
TRBJ1-5 | TRBV2 | . | . | CASRGGADQPQHF | TGTGCCAGCAGAGGGGGGGCGGATCAGCCCCAGCATTTT
TRBJ2-1 | TRBV24-1 | . | . | CATSDRADRVPYNEQFF | TGTGCCACCAGTGACCGAGCGGATCGGGTCCCCTACAATGAGCAGTTCTTC
TRBJ2-1 | TRBV19 | . | few | CASSTEGREQFF | TGTGCCAGTAGTACAGAGGGCCGTGAGCAGTTCTTC
TRBJ2-5 | TRBV7-6 | . | once | CASSIGWDRDEIDETQYF | TGTGCCAGCAGCATCGGATGGGACCGGGACGAAATTGATGAGACCCAGTACTTC
TRBJ2-5 | TRBV4-3 | TRBD1 | many | CASSTRVDRPPEAQYF | TGCGCCAGCAGCACCCGGGTGGACAGGCCTCCTGAGGCCCAGTACTTC
TRBJ2-2 | TRBV11-3 | TRBD2 | . | CASSSGGLNTGELFF | TGTGCCAGCTCTAGCGGGGGGTTGAACACCGGGGAGCTGTTTTTT
TRBJ2-1 | TRBV4-1 | . | few | CASSPGLFNNEQFF | TGCGCCAGCAGCCCGGGACTTTTCAACAATGAGCAGTTCTTC
TRBJ2-1 | TRBV6-6 | . | . | CASRSTASEQFF | TGTGCCAGCAGATCGACCGCGTCAGAGCAGTTCTTC
TRBJ2-7 | TRBV7-2 | . | few | CASSLDWRYEQYF | TGTGCCAGCAGCTTAGATTGGAGGTACGAGCAGTACTTC
TRBJ1-1 | TRBV4-3 | . | . | CASSQEGLGAFF | TGCGCCAGCAGCCAAGAAGGACTCGGGGCTTTCTTT
TRBJ1-1 | TRBV18 | . | . | CASSPSENTEAFF | TGTGCCAGCTCACCATCCGAGAACACTGAAGCTTTCTTT
TRBJ2-2 | TRBV5-1 | TRBD1 | . | CSSSGGTGTNTGELFF | TGCTCCAGCAGCGGCGGGACAGGGACGAACACCGGGGAGCTGTTTTTT
TRBJ2-7 | TRBV18 | TRBD1 | few | CASSPQDRVNPYEQYF | TGTGCCAGCTCACCTCAGGACAGGGTAAATCCCTACGAGCAGTACTTC
TRBJ2-7 | TRBV6-2/TRBV6-3 | . | few | CASSYVRSYEQYF | TGTGCCAGCAGTTATGTCCGCTCCTACGAGCAGTACTTC
TRBJ2-4 | TRBV20-1 | . | . | CSATSGSQAKNIQYF | TGCAGTGCGACGAGCGGGTCACAAGCCAAAAACATTCAGTACTTC